The TCR beta chain described here comes from a study of immune evolution from preneoplasia to lung adenocarcinoma. The protocol was immunoSEQ multiplex PCR, while the TCRdb copy is restricted to in-frame clones and leaves out a portion. The table lists 8,000 to 10,000 clones, around nine tenths of them singletons. This clone was observed once. Resections took place in Japan or China from about 2014 to 2018. Each case's diagnosis was confirmed by two pathologists on H&E. Germline CDR1 is SGDLS and CDR2 is YYNGEE. This CDR3 spans 15 amino acids. After removal of 4 bases from V and 5 bases from J, the junction contained 12 bases not matched to a gene.

The V and J genes are TRBV9 and TRBJ2-7; 7 nucleotides line up with TRBD2. The TCR was taken from an older person with invasive lung adenocarcinoma. Some clones in this sample may be carry-over from other donors' samples. Sample: FFPE invasive lung adenocarcinoma tissue. DNA of the CDR3: TGTGCCAGCAGCTCCCCTGGCGGGAGATCACACGAGCAGTACTTC. Its translation: CASSSPGGRSHEQYF.